This TCR beta chain is drawn from a study of cytomegalovirus exposure and HLA in healthy donors. Study results and caveats: Cytomegalovirus association was assigned to about 180 TCR beta chains. For most subjects, TCR beta sequences were reported to predict HLA-A and HLA-B alleles with accuracy.

To note about this clone: Its antigen is not known.

Germline V CDR1 and CDR2: SGDLS, YYNGEE. Trimming at V came to 0 bases and at J to 3 bases, leaving 17 bases not matched to a gene. The CDR3 sequence is 20 residues long. 13 Jbeta primers and 60 Vbeta primers were used for the PCR. Profiling relied on immunoSEQ multiplex PCR, and the TCRdb table lists in-frame clones only, not all of them. The data hold over 150,000 clones, with around 80% observed a single time. The receptor comes from a girl between 5 and 17 years old in good health and CMV-seropositive. This chain connects TRBV9 to TRBJ2-5, with 10 bases matching TRBD1. Specimen: PBMCs. CDR3 sequence reads: CASSVALLGTGVVSEETQYF. The CDR3, as DNA: TGTGCCAGCAGCGTAGCTCTGTTGGGGACAGGGGTTGTCTCGGAAGAGACCCAGTACTTC.